The T cell receptor beta chain under discussion was sequenced for a study of precursors of human CD4 cytotoxic T cells (dated by TCRdb to the late 2010s). Study-level background: In total, CD4+ memory subsets from some 14 donors went into the bulk TCR-seq analysis. TCR-seq analysis of 14 donors yielded TCRalpha and TCRbeta chain sequences (table S7).

Germline trimming amounts to 3 bases on V and 0 bases on J, with 8 as the count of junction bases outside the gene matches. Including the terminal cysteine and phenylalanine, the CDR3 comprises 17 residues. This entry keeps only the CDR3 DNA: 51 bases, framed from base 1. The germline V gene supplies CDR1 SGHRS and CDR2 YFSETQ. Broader findings and caveats from the paper: The limitation that the direction of differentiation between precursor and effector cells cannot be definitively established by a human observational design was noted by the authors. Expanded effector clonotypes made up a larger fraction of IL-7Rhigh TEMRA clonotypes than of TEM or TCM clonotypes. Some bulk TCR-seq comparisons included only about 95% of the 14 donors, suggesting not every subset was available for every donor. IL-7Rhigh and IL-7R- TEMRA subsets showed more restricted TCR repertoires, with lower diversity and more expanded clonotypes, than TCM and TEM subsets.

To test whether a precursor-effector relationship exists among CD4 cytotoxic T cells, bulk UMI-based TCR sequencing was run on four sorted CD4+ memory subsets: TCM, TEM, IL-7Rhigh TEMRA, and IL-7R- TEMRA. Cells were obtained from peripheral blood mononuclear cells that had been isolated from human blood. Sequencer: Illumina MiSeq. The authors' analysis ran thus. The Shannon-Wiener index, computed in VDJtools, was used to measure repertoire diversity. A TCRbeta clonotype counted as expanded if its clonotype frequency was 3 or higher. TCRdb reprocessed the public reads (quality trimming at Q25 with fastp, clone calling with MiXCR) and kept in-frame beta chains. Identical CDR3 proteins give one entry, which carries the most common genes and DNA. In this record, the V and J calls reflect TCRdb's handling and not the investigators' own analysis. The sample data list about 460 distinct CDR3 sequences, and more than 9.5% of these were observed just once. The ten top clones hold approximately 12% of the sample.

On this clonotype: Its antigen specificity is not known. No much larger clone exists at a distance of one base, and base qualities are not known.

This chain is built from TRBV5-1 and TRBJ2-7, and 11 bases in between align with TRBD2. The sequence was collected from a human donor in good health. The specimen sequenced was memory CD4+ T cells from blood (PBMCs). The CDR3 in this case is CASSWVLAGDRSYEQYF. The DNA reads TGCGCCAGCAGCTGGGTACTAGCGGGGGACCGCTCCTACGAGCAGTACTTC.